This T cell receptor (beta chain) was recovered during a study of blood T cell repertoires in COVID-19. Turning to the study itself: Acute-phase and convalescent COVID-19 samples originated in the United States, Italy and Spain.

In this sample, this clone turned up once. CDR3 length equals 15 residues. With 5 bases removed from V and 4 bases from J, the gap between germline ends came to 17 bases. CDR1 SGHVS and CDR2 FNYEAQ come from the germline V gene. Assay used: immunoSEQ multiplex PCR; TCRdb lists only in-frame clones, some missing. The sample has a few hundred thousand clones, 89% seen once. The receptor's source is a woman aged 25 to 39 with COVID-19, enrolled during active disease. The rearrangement uses TRBV7-6 and TRBJ1-1; TRBD1 might be the D (6 bases). The material sequenced was peripheral blood. As DNA, the CDR3 is TGTGCCAGCAGCCCTTCAACAGGGAGAGGCACTGAAGCTTTCTTT. This translates into CASSPSTGRGTEAFF.